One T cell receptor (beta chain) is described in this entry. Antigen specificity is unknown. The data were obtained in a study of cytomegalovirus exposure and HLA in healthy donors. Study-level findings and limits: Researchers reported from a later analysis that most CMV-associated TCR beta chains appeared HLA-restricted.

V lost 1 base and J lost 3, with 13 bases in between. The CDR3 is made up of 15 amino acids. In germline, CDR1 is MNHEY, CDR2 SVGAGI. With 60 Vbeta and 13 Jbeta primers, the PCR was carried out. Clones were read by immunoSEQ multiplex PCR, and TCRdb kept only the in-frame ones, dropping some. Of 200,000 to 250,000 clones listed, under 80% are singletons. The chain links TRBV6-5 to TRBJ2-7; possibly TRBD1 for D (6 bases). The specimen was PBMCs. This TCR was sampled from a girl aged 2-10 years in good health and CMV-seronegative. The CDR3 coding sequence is TGTGCCAGCAGTTACTTCAGGGGCTCATTCTACGAGCAGTACTTC. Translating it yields CASSYFRGSFYEQYF.